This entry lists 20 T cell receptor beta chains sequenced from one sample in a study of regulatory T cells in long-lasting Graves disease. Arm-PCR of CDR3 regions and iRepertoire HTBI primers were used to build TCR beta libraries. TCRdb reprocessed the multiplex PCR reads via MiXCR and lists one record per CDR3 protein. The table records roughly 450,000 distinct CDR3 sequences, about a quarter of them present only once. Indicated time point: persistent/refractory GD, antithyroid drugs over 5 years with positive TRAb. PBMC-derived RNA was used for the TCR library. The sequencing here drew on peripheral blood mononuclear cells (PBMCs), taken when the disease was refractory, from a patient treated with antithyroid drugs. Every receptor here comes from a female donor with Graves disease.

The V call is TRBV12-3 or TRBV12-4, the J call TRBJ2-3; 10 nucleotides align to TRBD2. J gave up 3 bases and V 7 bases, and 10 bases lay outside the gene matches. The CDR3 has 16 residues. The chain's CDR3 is CASTPRTSGGTDTQYF. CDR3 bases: TGTGCCAGCACCCCTCGGACTAGCGGAGGAACAGATACGCAGTATTTT.

This CDR3 reads CASSPRVGPDTQYF. DNA of the CDR3: TGTGCCAGCAGCCCCCGGGTAGGCCCAGATACGCAGTATTTT. This chain joins TRBV7-3 and TRBJ2-3, with unresolved D. Trimming shortened V by 5 bases and J by 4 bases, and 13 bases separated the two germline ends. Germline values: CDR1 SGHTA, CDR2 FQGTGA. The CDR3 length is 14 residues. Together with reference TRBV7-3 and TRBJ2-3, the CDR3 gives the full variable domain: GAGVSQTPSNKVTEKGKYVELRCDPISGHTALYWYRQSLGQGPEFLIYFQGTGAADDSGLPNDRFFAVRPEGSVSTLKIQRTERGDSAVYLCASSPRVGPDTQYFGPGTRLTVL.

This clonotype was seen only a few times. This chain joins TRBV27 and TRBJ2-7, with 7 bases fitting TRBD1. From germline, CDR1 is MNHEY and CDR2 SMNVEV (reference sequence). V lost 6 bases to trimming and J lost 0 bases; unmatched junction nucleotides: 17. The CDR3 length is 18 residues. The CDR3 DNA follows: TGTGCCAGCAGAGAAAAGGGACAGACATTCTTTCTCTCCTACGAGCAGTACTTC. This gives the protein CASREKGQTFFLSYEQYF.

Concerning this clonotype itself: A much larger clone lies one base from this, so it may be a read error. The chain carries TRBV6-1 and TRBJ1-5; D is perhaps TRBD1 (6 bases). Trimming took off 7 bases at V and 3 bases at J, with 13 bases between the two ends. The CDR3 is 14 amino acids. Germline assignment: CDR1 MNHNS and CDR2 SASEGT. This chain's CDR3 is CASNTQGFNQPQHF. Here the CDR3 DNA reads TGTGCCAGCAATACCCAGGGGTTCAATCAGCCCCAGCATTTT.

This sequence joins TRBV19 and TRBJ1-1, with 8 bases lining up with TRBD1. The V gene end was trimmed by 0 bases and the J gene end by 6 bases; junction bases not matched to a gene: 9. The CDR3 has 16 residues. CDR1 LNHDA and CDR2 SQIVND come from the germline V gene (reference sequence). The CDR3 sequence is CASSIDSDREFAEAFF. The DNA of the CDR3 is TGTGCCAGTAGTATAGACTCGGACAGGGAATTCGCTGAAGCTTTCTTT. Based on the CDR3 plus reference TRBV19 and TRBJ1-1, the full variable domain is DGGITQSPKYLFRKEGQNVTLSCEQNLNHDAMYWYRQDPGQGLRLIYYSQIVNDFQKGDIAEGYSVSREKKESFPLTVTSAQKNPTAFYLCASSIDSDREFAEAFFGQGTRLTVV.

This CDR3 reads CSVKSTGGNTGELFF. The CDR3 nucleotides are TGCAGCGTTAAATCAACAGGGGGGAACACCGGGGAGCTGTTTTTT. The rearrangement uses TRBV29-1 and TRBJ2-2; TRBD1 matches at 8 bases. From germline, CDR1 is SQVTM and CDR2 ANQGSEA. The CDR3 loop spans 15 amino acids. Germline trimming cut 5 bases from V and 1 base from J; bases unmatched to any gene: 6.

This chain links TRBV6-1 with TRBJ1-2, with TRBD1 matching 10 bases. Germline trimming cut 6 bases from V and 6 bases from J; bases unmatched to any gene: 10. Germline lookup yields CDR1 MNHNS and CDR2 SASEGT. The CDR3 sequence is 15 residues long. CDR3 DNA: TGTGCCAGCAGACCCCGGACCGGGACAGGGGATGGCTACACCTTC. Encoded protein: CASRPRTGTGDGYTF.

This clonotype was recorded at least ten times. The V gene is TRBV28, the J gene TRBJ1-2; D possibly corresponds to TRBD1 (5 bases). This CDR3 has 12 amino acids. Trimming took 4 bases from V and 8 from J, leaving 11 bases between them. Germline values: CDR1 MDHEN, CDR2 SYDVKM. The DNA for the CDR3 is TGTGCCAGCAGTTCATCCAGGGAAGGCTACACCTTC. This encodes CASSSSREGYTF.

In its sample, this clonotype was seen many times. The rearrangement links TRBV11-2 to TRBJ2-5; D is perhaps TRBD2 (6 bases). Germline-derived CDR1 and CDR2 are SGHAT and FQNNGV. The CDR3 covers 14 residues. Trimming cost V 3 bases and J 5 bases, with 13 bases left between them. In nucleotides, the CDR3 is TGTGCCAGCAGCTTTAAGGGAGGTGGTGAGACCCAGTACTTC. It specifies CASSFKGGGETQYF.

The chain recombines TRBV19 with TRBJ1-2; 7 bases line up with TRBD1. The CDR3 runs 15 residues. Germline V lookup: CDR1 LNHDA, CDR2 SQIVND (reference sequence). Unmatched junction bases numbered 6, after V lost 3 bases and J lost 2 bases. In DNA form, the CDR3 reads TGTGCCAGTAGTATTCCCTCGACAGGGAACTATGGCTACACCTTC. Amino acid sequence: CASSIPSTGNYGYTF.

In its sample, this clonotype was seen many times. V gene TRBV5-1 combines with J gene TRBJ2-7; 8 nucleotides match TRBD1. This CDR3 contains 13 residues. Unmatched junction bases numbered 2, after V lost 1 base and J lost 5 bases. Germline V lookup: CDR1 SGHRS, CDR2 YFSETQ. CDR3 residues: CASSLKQGDEQYF. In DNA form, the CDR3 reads TGCGCCAGCAGCTTGAAACAGGGGGACGAGCAGTACTTC.

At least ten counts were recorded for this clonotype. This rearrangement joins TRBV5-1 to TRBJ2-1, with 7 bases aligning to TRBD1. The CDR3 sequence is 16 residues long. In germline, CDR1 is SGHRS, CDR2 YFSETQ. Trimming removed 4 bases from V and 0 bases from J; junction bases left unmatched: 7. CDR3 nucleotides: TGCGCCAGCAGCGCATACAGGGGAAGCTCCTACAATGAGCAGTTCTTC. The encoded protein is CASSAYRGSSYNEQFF. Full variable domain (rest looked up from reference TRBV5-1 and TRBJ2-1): KAGVTQTPRYLIKTRGQQVTLSCSPISGHRSVSWYQQTPGQGLQFLFEYFSETQRNKGNFPGRFSGRQFSNSRSEMNVSTLELGDSALYLCASSAYRGSSYNEQFFGPGTRLTVL.

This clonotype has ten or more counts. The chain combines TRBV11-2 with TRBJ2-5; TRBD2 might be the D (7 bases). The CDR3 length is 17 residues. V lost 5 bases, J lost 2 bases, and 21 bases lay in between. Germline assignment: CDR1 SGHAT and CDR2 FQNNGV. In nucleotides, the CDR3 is TGTGCCAGCAGCACCCGACCGGGGGGCCTGGAACAAGAGACCCAGTACTTC. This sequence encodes CASSTRPGGLEQETQYF. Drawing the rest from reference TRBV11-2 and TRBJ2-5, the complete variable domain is EAGVAQSPRYKIIEKRQSVAFWCNPISGHATLYWYQQILGQGPKLLIQFQNNGVVDDSQLPKDRFSAERLKGVDSTLKIQPAKLEDSAVYLCASSTRPGGLEQETQYFGPGTRLLVL.

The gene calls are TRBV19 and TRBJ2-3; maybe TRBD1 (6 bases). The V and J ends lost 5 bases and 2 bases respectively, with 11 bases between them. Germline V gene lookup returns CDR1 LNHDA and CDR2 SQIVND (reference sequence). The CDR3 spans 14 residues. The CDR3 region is CASSGAGDTDTQYF. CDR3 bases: TGTGCCAGTAGTGGCGCAGGGGACACAGATACGCAGTATTTT.

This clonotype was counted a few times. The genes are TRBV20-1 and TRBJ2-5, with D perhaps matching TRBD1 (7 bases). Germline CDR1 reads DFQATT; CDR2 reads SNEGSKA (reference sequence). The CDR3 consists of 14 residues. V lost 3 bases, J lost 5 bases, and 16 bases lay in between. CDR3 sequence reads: CSASLRAGGETQYF. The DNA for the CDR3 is TGCAGTGCTAGCCTTCGGGCAGGGGGGGAGACCCAGTACTTC.

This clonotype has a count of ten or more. The DNA of the CDR3 is TGCGCCAGCAGCTCCGGGGGGGCCGACGGGCAGCCCCAGCATTTT. Translating it yields CASSSGGADGQPQHF. The rearrangement uses TRBV5-1 and TRBJ1-5; weak D call: TRBD1 (6 bases). In germline, CDR1 is SGHRS, CDR2 YFSETQ. V was pared by 3 bases and J by 7 bases, with 17 bases between. The CDR3 contains 15 residues.

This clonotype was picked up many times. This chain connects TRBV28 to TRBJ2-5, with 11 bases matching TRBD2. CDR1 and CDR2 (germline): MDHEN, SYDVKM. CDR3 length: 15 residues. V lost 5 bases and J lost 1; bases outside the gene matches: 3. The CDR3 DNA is TGTGCCAGCAGTAAGACTAGCGGGATCCAAGAGACCCAGTACTTC. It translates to CASSKTSGIQETQYF.

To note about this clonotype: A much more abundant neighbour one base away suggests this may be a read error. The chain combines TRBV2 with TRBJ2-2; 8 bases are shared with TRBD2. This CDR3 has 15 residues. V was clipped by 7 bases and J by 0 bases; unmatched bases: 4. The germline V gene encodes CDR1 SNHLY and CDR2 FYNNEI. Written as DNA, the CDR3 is TGTGCCAGCAAGACTAGCGAGGCGAACACCGGGGAGCTGTTTTTT. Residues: CASKTSEANTGELFF.

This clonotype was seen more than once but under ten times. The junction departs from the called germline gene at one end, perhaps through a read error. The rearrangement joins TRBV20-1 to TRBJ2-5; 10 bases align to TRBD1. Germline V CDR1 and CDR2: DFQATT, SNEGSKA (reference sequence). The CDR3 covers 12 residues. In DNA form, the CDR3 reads TGCAGTGCTACGAGGAGACAGGGGGCCGGAGGATGG. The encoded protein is CSATRRQGAGGW.

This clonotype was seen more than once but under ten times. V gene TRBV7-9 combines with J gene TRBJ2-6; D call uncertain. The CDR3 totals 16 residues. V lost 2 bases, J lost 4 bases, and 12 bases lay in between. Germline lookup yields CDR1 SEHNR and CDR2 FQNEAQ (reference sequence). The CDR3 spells CASSLPPSSGANVLTF. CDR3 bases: TGTGCCAGCAGCTTACCCCCTTCGAGCGGGGCCAACGTCCTGACTTTC.